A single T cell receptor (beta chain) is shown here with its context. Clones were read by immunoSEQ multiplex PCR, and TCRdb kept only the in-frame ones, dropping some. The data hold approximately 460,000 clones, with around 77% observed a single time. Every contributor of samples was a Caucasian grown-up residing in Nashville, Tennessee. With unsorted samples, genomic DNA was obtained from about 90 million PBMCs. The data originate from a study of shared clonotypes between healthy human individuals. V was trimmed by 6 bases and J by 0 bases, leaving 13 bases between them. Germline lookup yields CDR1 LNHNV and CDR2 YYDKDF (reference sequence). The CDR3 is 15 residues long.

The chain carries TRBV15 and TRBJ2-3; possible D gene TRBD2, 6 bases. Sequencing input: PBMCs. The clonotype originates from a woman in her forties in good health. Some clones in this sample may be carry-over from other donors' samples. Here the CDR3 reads CATRRDGTSTDTQYF. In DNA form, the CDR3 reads TGTGCCACCAGGCGGGACGGGACTAGCACAGATACGCAGTATTTT.